This T cell receptor (beta chain) was sequenced during a study of blood T cell repertoires in COVID-19. Libraries were prepared by immunoSEQ multiplex PCR; TCRdb keeps only in-frame clonotypes and omits some of them. The table lists fewer than 600,000 clones, around nine tenths of them singletons, with about 1.7% in the top ten. After removal of 8 bases from V and 5 bases from J, the junction contained 8 bases not matched to a gene. CDR3 length: 14 amino acids. Germline V CDR1 and CDR2: KGHDR, SFDVKD. Sequencing used PBMCs or T cells enriched from blood (not recorded which). The chain is built from TRBV24-1 and TRBJ2-1; TRBD1 agrees at 7 bases. This TCR was recovered from a woman aged 40 to 55 who had recovered from COVID-19. CDR3 region: CATMQGVGNNEQFF. Here the CDR3 DNA reads TGTGCCACCATGCAGGGGGTCGGAAACAATGAGCAGTTCTTC.